Sequencing of this T cell receptor (beta chain) was carried out in a study of shared clonotypes between healthy human individuals (dated by TCRdb to 2020 to 2021). At the level of the whole study: A few men and a couple of women, aged 18 to 49 years, made up the cohort. For each donor, three plates each were used for CD4 naive and CD4 memory, two plates were used for CD8 naive, and one plate was used for CD8 memory. Blood TCR repertoires of several healthy adults were deeply sequenced to estimate repertoire size and the extent of clonotype sharing between individuals. To increase sequencing depth and limit assay-specific biases, TCR repertoire library preparation and sequencing were carried out by different laboratories using diverse techniques. Each donor's leukapheresis produced roughly between roughly 0.85 and 9.5 billion PBMCs.

Using the deep immunoSEQ assay, multiplex PCR amplified TCR CDR3 regions from genomic DNA. Extracted genomic DNA from each cell subset was spread evenly across all wells of several immunoSEQ 96-well plates, with each plate serving as a replicate. Each replicate PCR for sorted subsets received roughly 0.2 ug genomic DNA, equal to tens of thousands of T cell genomes. Purified libraries were quantified with a Qubit 3.0 fluorometer, sized on a Bioanalyzer 2100, and re-quantified with the KAPA Library Quantification kit. A separate single-read 150-cycle Illumina NextSeq 550 flow cell was used to sequence each immunoSEQ 96-well plate. Per the authors' processing: Because the immunoSEQ output held only junctional sequences and lacked quality scores, the filtering could not match the filtering applied to full-length reads. To assign V/J genes and CDR3, sequences were annotated using PyIR, a Python wrapper for IgBLAST v1.9, with IMGT germline references. Reads with weak V/J assignments (E-value above 1e-6), missing CDR3, stop codons, out-of-frame junctions, or ambiguous translated residues were removed. V3J clonotypes were defined as sequences sharing the same inferred V gene, J gene, and CDR3 amino acid sequence. Percentage overlap between repertoires was calculated by dividing the number of shared unique clonotypes by the size of the smaller repertoire. Three approaches were used to assess repertoire richness: RTK rarefaction, the Chao1 estimator, and Recon v2.1 estimates of unobserved clonotypes. Generation probabilities for all TCRbeta clonotypes obtained by the gDNA method from a handful of donors were computed using OLGA. TCRdb obtained this table from immuneACCESS and retained in-frame rearrangements with V and J assigned. These tables miss some clones; where compared with another copy, unresolved V genes account for less than half of the shortfall, and the remainder is unexplained. V, J and clone size derive from that table, while D and trimming were established from the DNA sequence. This sample has about a million clones in its table, and around four fifths of those were observed once. Together, the top ten hold 1.4% to 1.5% of the sample.

V is trimmed back by 3 bases and J by 5 bases, and the junction contains 13 bases that no gene match accounts for. From cysteine to phenylalanine, the CDR3 is 18 amino acids long. Only the CDR3 portion is preserved as DNA: 54 bases, with reading frame beginning at the first base. CDR1 and CDR2 are drawn from the germline V gene: SGHRS, YFSETQ. Healthy HIV-negative adults with no recently reported acute infections or vaccinations were included as donors. Every donor was a Caucasian adult residing in Nashville, Tennessee, USA. Magnetic negative selection was used to enrich CD4+ T cells, after which naive cells were positively selected on CD45RA and the negative fraction became the memory subset. Blood was collected by leukapheresis, and PBMCs were isolated by Ficoll-Histopaque density gradient centrifugation and then cryopreserved in liquid nitrogen vapor phase. Analytical flow cytometry was used to check the purity and quantity of each magnetically sorted T cell population. Each sorted fraction had its genomic DNA isolated and then quantified by UV absorbance on a Nanodrop 2000c.

Summary of the overall study and its limitations: Estimated clonotype richness was generally larger for naive than for memory subsets. About 4.5% of naive CD4, 3.5% of naive CD8, approximately 2.2% of memory CD4, and less than 0.45% of memory CD8 clonotypes were shared across four donors. Incomplete sequencing was indicated by rarefaction of sorted-subset datasets, despite the large sequencing depth. Clonotypes shared by all four sorted-subset donors showed higher generation probabilities than non-shared clonotypes. Based on pairwise subsampling, the degree of clonotype sharing among donors was expected to be affected by sequencing depth. The genetic and exposure-history diversity represented was limited by the small number of donors. Sampling was limited to blood, and TCR repertoires in tissue likely differ from TCR repertoires in blood.

With regard to this clone: The antigen it recognizes is unknown. No much larger clone is present one base from it, and per-base qualities are unavailable.

Sequencing was done on a sample of memory CD4+ T cells sorted from blood. The cell subset or site label, as the study defines it: CD45RA-negative fraction. The chain is made from TRBV5-1 and TRBJ2-7, with TRBD2 identical over 14 junction bases. This clonotype was obtained from a man between 18 and 35 years old in good health. The DNA sequence is TGCGCCAGCAGCTGGGGACTAGCGGGAGTTCAGCTTGGGAACGAGCAGTACTTC. Translated, this is CASSWGLAGVQLGNEQYF.